The T cell receptor beta chain under discussion was sequenced for a study of T cells in Graves' hyperthyroidism and ophthalmopathy. Study-wide results and limits: A 13 V-J signature model discriminated ophthalmopathy versus stable hyperthyroidism.

There are many counts of this clonotype. Its specificity is not known. On the basis of clinical symptoms, serum thyroxine and TRAb, thyroid ultrasound and orbital computed tomography, diagnoses were made. Germline CDR1 and CDR2: MNHNS and SASEGT. CDR3 length: 13 amino acids. V gave up 2 bases and J gave up 5 bases, with 7 bases separating them. Researchers took RNA transcripts and amplified the TCR beta CDR3 regions from them. The HTBI set primed first-round TCR CDR3 RT-PCR. A single record per CDR3 protein comes from TCRdb applying MiXCR to the multiplex PCR reads. The sample yields hundreds of thousands of distinct CDR3 sequences, roughly 14% seen once.

The chain uses TRBV6-1 and TRBJ1-5; D is ambiguous. Sequencing was carried out using blood. The receptor was derived from a woman in her 40s with Graves' ophthalmopathy. CDR3: CASSEQAYQPQHF. CDR3 sequence (DNA): TGTGCCAGCAGTGAACAAGCTTATCAGCCCCAGCATTTT.